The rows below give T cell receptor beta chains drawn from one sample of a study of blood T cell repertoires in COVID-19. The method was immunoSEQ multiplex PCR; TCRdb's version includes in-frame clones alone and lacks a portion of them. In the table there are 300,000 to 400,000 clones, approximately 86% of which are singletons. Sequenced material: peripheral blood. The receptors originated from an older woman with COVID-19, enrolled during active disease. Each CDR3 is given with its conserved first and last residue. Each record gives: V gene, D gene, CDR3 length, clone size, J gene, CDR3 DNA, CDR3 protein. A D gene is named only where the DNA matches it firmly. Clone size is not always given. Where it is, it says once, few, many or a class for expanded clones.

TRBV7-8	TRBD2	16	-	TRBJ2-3	TGTGCCAGCAGCCCTTTGGGCGGGGGGGGCACAGATACGCAGTATTTT	CASSPLGGGGTDTQYF
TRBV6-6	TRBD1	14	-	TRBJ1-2	TGTGCCAGCAGCAACAAGGGACAGGGGATTGGCTACACCTTC	CASSNKGQGIGYTF
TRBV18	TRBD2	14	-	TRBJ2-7	TGTGCCAGCTCACTCCCACGGGAGGGGGACGAGCAGTACTTC	CASSLPREGDEQYF
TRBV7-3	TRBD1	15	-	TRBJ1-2	TGTGCCAGCAGCTTAGACCCTGGGACAGGCCGGGGCTACACCTTC	CASSLDPGTGRGYTF
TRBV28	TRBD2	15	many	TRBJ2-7	TGTGCCAGCAGCACTCTAGCGGGGGTCTCCTACGAGCAGTACTTC	CASSTLAGVSYEQYF
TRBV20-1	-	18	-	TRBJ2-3	TGCAGTGCTAGTCGGGCGGACGCACAGGGCTACGGCACAGATACGCAGTATTTT	CSASRADAQGYGTDTQYF
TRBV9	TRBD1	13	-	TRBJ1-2	TGTGCCAGCAGCCCCCAGGGGGTAAATGGCTACACCTTC	CASSPQGVNGYTF
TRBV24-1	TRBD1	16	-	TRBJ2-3	TGTGCCACCAGTGAGAGGGACAGCGGTGACACAGATACGCAGTATTTT	CATSERDSGDTDTQYF
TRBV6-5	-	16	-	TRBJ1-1	TGTGCCAGCAGTTACTCCCCACAGGACATGAACACTGAAGCTTTCTTT	CASSYSPQDMNTEAFF
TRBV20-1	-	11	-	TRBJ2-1	TGCAGTGCTTCTGGGGGGATTGAGCAGTTCTTC	CSASGGIEQFF
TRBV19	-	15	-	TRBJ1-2	TGTGCCAGTAGTCTTACCTCAACAGCCAACTATGGCTACACCTTC	CASSLTSTANYGYTF
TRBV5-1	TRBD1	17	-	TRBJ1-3	TGCGCCAGCAGCTTGGTATGGACAGGAGACTCTGGAAACACCATATATTTT	CASSLVWTGDSGNTIYF
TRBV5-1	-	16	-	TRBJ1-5	TGCGCCAGCAGCTTGGAGCCACTTTATAGCAATCAGCCCCAGCATTTT	CASSLEPLYSNQPQHF
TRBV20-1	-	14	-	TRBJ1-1	TGCAGTGCTAGTTTAGGACACCTTAACACTGAAGCTTTCTTT	CSASLGHLNTEAFF
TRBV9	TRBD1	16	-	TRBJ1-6	TGTGCCAGCAGCGTAGCAATAGGACAGGGGGATTCACCCCTCCACTTT	CASSVAIGQGDSPLHF
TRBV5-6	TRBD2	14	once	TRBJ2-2	TGTGCCAGCATTTCTCTCGGGGGGACCGGGGAGCTGTTTTTT	CASISLGGTGELFF
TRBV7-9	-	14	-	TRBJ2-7	TGTGCCAGCAGCTCCCCCGGGCAGGGCCTCGAGCAGTACTTC	CASSSPGQGLEQYF
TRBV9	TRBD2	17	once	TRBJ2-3	TGTGCCAGCAGCGTAGACGGACTAGCGGGGGGCCTCCATACGCAGTATTTT	CASSVDGLAGGLHTQYF
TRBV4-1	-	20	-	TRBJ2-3	TGCGCCAGCAGCCAAGAAAAGAGGGCGACGAGCCTGTTGAGGGCAGATACGCAGTATTTT	CASSQEKRATSLLRADTQYF
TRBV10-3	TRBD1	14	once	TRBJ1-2	TGTGCCATCAGTTTGGGACAGGAGAACTATGGCTACACCTTC	CAISLGQENYGYTF
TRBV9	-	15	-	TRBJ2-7	TGTGCCAGCAGCGGGCTAGGGGGAACAGTCTACGAGCAGTACTTC	CASSGLGGTVYEQYF
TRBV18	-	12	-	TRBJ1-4	TGTGCCAGCACGGACAGAGGTGAAAAACTGTTTTTT	CASTDRGEKLFF
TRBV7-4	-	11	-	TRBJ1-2	TGTGCCAGCAGCAACAAACATGGCTACACCTTC	CASSNKHGYTF
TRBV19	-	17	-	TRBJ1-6	TGTGCCAGTAGTCTCGGTACAGGTTTCGCAGACAATTCACCCCTCCACTTT	CASSLGTGFADNSPLHF
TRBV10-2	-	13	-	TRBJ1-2	TGCGCCAGCAGTGTCGGGAGGGGCTATGGCTACACCTTC	CASSVGRGYGYTF
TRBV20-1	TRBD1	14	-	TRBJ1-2	TGCAGTGCTAGTGATCCGACAGGGGCCAGGGGCTACACCTTC	CSASDPTGARGYTF